These T cell receptor beta chains were read from a single sample in a study of blood T cells in healthy people across ages. TCRdb independently ran MiXCR on the 5' RACE reads; one entry per CDR3 protein. The repertoire holds about 1,500,000 distinct CDR3 sequences, about 30% seen once, with 7.7% in the top ten. What was sequenced was blood. Every receptor here comes from a woman aged 25 to 45 in good health. The CDR3 runs from the conserved cysteine through the conserved F or W. The D gene is left open where the match is weak. Clone size is shown for a subset of rows, as once, few, many or a class of expanded clone.

size | D | J | V | CDR3 | DNA
few | NA | TRBJ2-7 | TRBV7-9 | CASSPRYSSYEQYF | TGTGCCAGCAGCCCCAGATACAGTTCCTACGAGCAGTACTTC
once | TRBD1 | TRBJ2-7 | TRBV7-8 | CASSTRGGTGGNNEQYF | TGTGCCAGCAGCACCCGAGGGGGGACAGGGGGTAACAATGAGCAGTACTTC
many | TRBD2 | TRBJ2-1 | TRBV25-1 | CASRSAGGSYNEQFF | TGTGCCAGCAGGTCGGCGGGGGGTTCCTACAATGAGCAGTTCTTC
few | NA | TRBJ1-2 | TRBV12-3/TRBV12-4 | CASSSQGPVSGYTF | TGTGCCAGCAGTTCCCAGGGACCGGTCTCTGGCTACACCTTC
few | NA | TRBJ2-3 | TRBV29-1 | CSVVGVGGVQGTDTQYF | TGCAGCGTTGTGGGGGTTGGCGGAGTTCAGGGCACAGATACGCAGTATTTT
NA | NA | TRBJ1-5 | TRBV28 | CASSFPPTRTYQPQHF | TGTGCCAGCAGTTTTCCCCCTACCAGGACGTATCAGCCCCAGCATTTT
NA | NA | TRBJ2-5 | TRBV6-6 | CASSYTGSRETQYF | TGTGCCAGCAGTTACACGGGGTCCCGGGAGACCCAGTACTTC
few | TRBD1 | TRBJ1-1 | TRBV10-3 | CAINQGVEDTEAFF | TGTGCCATCAATCAGGGGGTTGAGGACACTGAAGCTTTCTTT
NA | TRBD2 | TRBJ2-7 | TRBV30 | CAWSRLAGGYEQYF | TGTGCCTGGAGTCGACTAGCGGGGGGCTACGAGCAGTACTTC
NA | NA | TRBJ2-1 | TRBV10-1 | CASSEFNNEQFF | TGCGCCAGCAGTGAATTTAACAATGAGCAGTTCTTC
NA | NA | TRBJ1-1 | TRBV6-6 | CASRKDPRDTEAFF | TGTGCCAGCAGGAAAGACCCCCGGGACACTGAAGCTTTCTTT
NA | NA | TRBJ2-4 | TRBV6-1 | CASSLGWLAKNIQYF | TGTGCCAGCAGCTTGGGGTGGCTAGCCAAAAACATTCAGTACTTC
many | NA | TRBJ2-7 | TRBV9 | CASSGTAQGYEQYF | TGTGCCAGCAGCGGAACGGCTCAGGGCTACGAGCAGTACTTC
NA | NA | TRBJ1-1 | TRBV5-1 | CASSLTVNTGAFF | TGCGCCAGCAGCTTGACAGTGAACACTGGAGCTTTCTTT
NA | NA | TRBJ1-5 | TRBV6-5 | CASRTRFAGAAQPQHF | TGTGCCAGCAGAACTCGGTTCGCAGGGGCCGCACAGCCCCAGCATTTT
once | TRBD2 | TRBJ2-3 | TRBV27 | CASSFRGTSGNTDTQYF | TGTGCCAGCAGTTTTCGCGGGACTAGCGGGAACACAGATACGCAGTATTTT
many | TRBD1 | TRBJ2-5 | TRBV5-1 | CASSLQGAPQETQYF | TGCGCCAGCAGCTTGCAGGGGGCGCCCCAAGAGACCCAGTACTTC
many | NA | TRBJ2-7 | TRBV20-1 | CSARRQGGYEQYF | TGCAGTGCTAGAAGGCAGGGGGGCTACGAGCAGTACTTC
many | TRBD2 | TRBJ2-7 | TRBV29-1 | CSVMTSGRADQQYF | TGCAGCGTTATGACTAGCGGGAGGGCCGATCAGCAGTACTTC
NA | NA | TRBJ2-7 | TRBV5-5 | CASSVTGTLSYEQYF | TGTGCCAGCAGCGTGACCGGGACCCTCTCCTACGAGCAGTACTTC
NA | NA | TRBJ2-1 | TRBV10-3 | CAIRQGIQETQFF | TGTGCCATCAGACAAGGGATCCAAGAGACCCAGTTCTTC
once | NA | TRBJ1-2 | TRBV27 | CASSPKQGIYGYTF | TGTGCCAGCAGTCCCAAACAGGGCATCTATGGCTACACCTTC
many | TRBD2 | TRBJ2-7 | TRBV9 | CVSSVGLGSYEQYF | TGTGTCAGCAGCGTAGGACTAGGATCCTACGAGCAGTACTTC
few | TRBD1 | TRBJ2-2 | TRBV20-1 | CSAWTGGGTGELFF | TGCAGTGCTTGGACAGGGGGCGGCACCGGGGAGCTGTTTTTT